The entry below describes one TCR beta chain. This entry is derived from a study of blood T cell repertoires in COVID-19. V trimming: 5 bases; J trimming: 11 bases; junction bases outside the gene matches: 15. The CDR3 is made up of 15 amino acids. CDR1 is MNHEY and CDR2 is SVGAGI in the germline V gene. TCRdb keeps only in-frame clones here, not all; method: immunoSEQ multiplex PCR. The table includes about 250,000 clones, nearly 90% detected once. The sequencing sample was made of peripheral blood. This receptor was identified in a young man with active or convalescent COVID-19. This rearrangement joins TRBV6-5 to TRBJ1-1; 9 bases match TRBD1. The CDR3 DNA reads TGTGCCAGCAGTCGGGAGGGACAGGGATACTCCTCGGCTTTCTTT. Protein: CASSREGQGYSSAFF.